One and the same sample provided the 2 T cell receptor beta chains below, sequenced in a study of blood T cell repertoires in COVID-19. Repertoires were generated with immunoSEQ multiplex PCR, while TCRdb's copy carries only in-frame clones and drops some. In the table there are about 56,000 clones, roughly 86% of which are singletons. Material for sequencing was peripheral blood. The source of these receptors is a man in his forties or fifties with active COVID-19.

This clone has a single count. The rearrangement links TRBV19 to TRBJ2-7; 12 positions match TRBD1. Germline V CDR1 and CDR2: LNHDA, SQIVND (reference sequence). This CDR3 spans 14 amino acids. Trimming cost V 4 bases and J 4 bases; bases outside gene matches: 2. This CDR3 reads CASSRGQGAYEQYF. The CDR3 bases are TGTGCCAGTAGTAGGGGACAGGGGGCATACGAGCAGTACTTC.

The CDR3 loop reads CASSRGWAGVTDTQYF. The CDR3 DNA follows: TGTGCCAGCAGCCGTGGGTGGGCCGGGGTCACAGATACGCAGTATTTT. This rearrangement joins TRBV5-6 to TRBJ2-3; D may be TRBD2 (5 bases). Trimming removed 4 bases from V and 2 bases from J, with 17 bases in between. The CDR3 totals 16 residues. CDR1 is SGHDT and CDR2 is YYEEEE in the germline V gene. The full variable domain, in which reference TRBV5-6 and TRBJ2-3 provide the parts outside the CDR3, is DAGVTQSPTHLIKTRGQQVTLRCSPKSGHDTVSWYQQALGQGPQFIFQYYEEEERQRGNFPDRFSGHQFPNYSSELNVNALLLGDSALYLCASSRGWAGVTDTQYFGPGTRLTVL.